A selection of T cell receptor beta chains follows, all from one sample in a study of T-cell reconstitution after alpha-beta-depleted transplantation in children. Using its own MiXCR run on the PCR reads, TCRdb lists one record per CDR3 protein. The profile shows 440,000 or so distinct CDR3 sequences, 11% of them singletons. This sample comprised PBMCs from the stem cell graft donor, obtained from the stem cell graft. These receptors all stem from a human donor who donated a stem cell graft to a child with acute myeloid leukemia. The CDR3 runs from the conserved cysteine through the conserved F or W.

CASSERDRANSPLHF	TRBJ1-6	TRBV7-8
CASSQAAGETEAFF	TRBJ1-1	TRBV4-2
CSASEWVWRETQYF	TRBJ2-5	TRBV20-1
CASSSRLAGDQSSTDTQYF	TRBJ2-3	TRBV25-1
CASSSRGGRGETQYF	TRBJ2-5	TRBV7-2
CASSPGTSLNYEQYF	TRBJ2-7	TRBV5-1
CSATRLAGGRETQYF	TRBJ2-5	TRBV20-1
CASSPRSGLNQPQHF	TRBJ1-5	TRBV12-3/TRBV12-4
CSARDIWAGGPYEQFF	TRBJ2-1	TRBV20-1
CASSPSGTSVGELFF	TRBJ2-2	TRBV7-3
CASSGLQGARLGDTGELFF	TRBJ2-2	TRBV10-2
CASSSGTGVREQYF	TRBJ2-7	TRBV11-2
CASSPRGLALTSTDTQYF	TRBJ2-3	TRBV11-2
CASSPRRSLAGVYEQYF	TRBJ2-7	TRBV7-2
CASSSPTGVLEQFF	TRBJ2-1	TRBV12-3/TRBV12-4
CASSPHGGAYTGELFF	TRBJ2-2	TRBV9
CSVHGQGNTEAFF	TRBJ1-1	TRBV29-1
CSVGAGNYGYTF	TRBJ1-2	TRBV29-1
CASSFVRDANYGYTF	TRBJ1-2	TRBV12-3/TRBV12-4
CSVDEGNQETQYF	TRBJ2-5	TRBV29-1
CASSFEPPASGTSYEQYF	TRBJ2-7	TRBV5-1
CSARQINYGYTF	TRBJ1-2	TRBV20-1
CSVTTDRAGGTIYF	TRBJ1-3	TRBV29-1
CASSSAGTFTDTQYF	TRBJ2-3	TRBV5-1
CSARPTGGSYNSPLHF	TRBJ1-6	TRBV20-1
CASSLTGGGTEAFF	TRBJ1-1	TRBV27
CASSPGTSGGVENF	TRBJ2-5	TRBV7-6
CASSRAHREEYNEQFF	TRBJ2-1	TRBV12-3/TRBV12-4
CATSRTGLGETQYF	TRBJ2-5	TRBV15
CASSQEGEYNEQFF	TRBJ2-1	TRBV14
CSARDGQASNEQYF	TRBJ2-7	TRBV20-1
CASSVEQGTDTQYF	TRBJ2-3	TRBV7-9
CASSPGTSGSWIQYF	TRBJ2-4	TRBV14
CASSIIAGGTSTDTQYF	TRBJ2-3	TRBV9
CASSPGTSGIITFF	TRBJ2-1	TRBV7-9
CASTGRVRDEQFF	TRBJ2-1	TRBV12-3/TRBV12-4
CASSDRDRGREDTQYF	TRBJ2-3	TRBV3-1
CASSQDRTRYNEQFF	TRBJ2-1	TRBV6-1
CASSLGLSGRMNF	TRBJ2-7	TRBV13
CASSAPLAGDLFF	TRBJ2-1	TRBV9
CASSVTLAGGGEQYF	TRBJ2-7	TRBV7-2
CASSLVAGGWEQFF	TRBJ2-1	TRBV5-1
CASSKVDSYEQYF	TRBJ2-7	TRBV5-1
CASSLGDRPSSPLHF	TRBJ1-6	TRBV5-1
CASSISGSLANEQFF	TRBJ2-1	TRBV7-2
CASSLIGLRSTEAFF	TRBJ1-1	TRBV5-1
CASNHPGGGINSPLHF	TRBJ1-6	TRBV12-3/TRBV12-4
CASSSGTGGAGTGELFF	TRBJ2-2	TRBV5-4
CSATARQGYGYTF	TRBJ1-2	TRBV20-1
CATSFEEGNTIYF	TRBJ1-3	TRBV15
CASSPQTMGIGEQFF	TRBJ2-1	TRBV5-8
CASSLDAGHGYTF	TRBJ1-2	TRBV7-9
CASSPGLVETQYF	TRBJ2-5	TRBV12-3/TRBV12-4
CASSFWTGTNSGANVLTF	TRBJ2-6	TRBV5-5